Shown below are 32 T cell receptor beta chains from a single sample sequenced in a study of cytomegalovirus exposure and HLA in healthy donors. PCR involved 60 Vbeta and 13 Jbeta primers. The assay was immunoSEQ multiplex PCR, and TCRdb's table has in-frame clones only and misses some. Among over 150,000 clones, around 84% were seen once, and the ten largest hold more than 8%. The sequencing input was PBMCs. Every receptor here comes from a male donor in good health and CMV-seropositive.

CDR3: CASSQSGGGNEQFF. The CDR3 DNA reads as TGCGCCAGCAGCCAAAGTGGGGGGGGTAATGAGCAGTTCTTC. The chain recombines TRBV4-3 with TRBJ2-1, with 7 bases lining up with TRBD2. Trimming cost V 2 bases and J 7 bases; bases outside gene matches: 5. This CDR3 is built from 14 residues. The germline CDR1 and CDR2 sequences are LGHNA and YSLEER.

This clone has a handful of counts. The chain's CDR3 is CASSLWQGLSSYTF. In DNA form, the CDR3 reads TGTGCCAGCAGCCTTTGGCAGGGCCTCAGTAGCTACACCTTC. V usage is TRBV6-1 and J usage is TRBJ1-2; weak D call: TRBD1 (5 bases). V lost 6 bases to trimming and J lost 9 bases, with 20 bases between them. Germline V gene sequence: CDR1 MNHNS, CDR2 SASEGT. This CDR3 has 14 residues.

CDR3 coding DNA: TGTGCCAGCAGCACCCTTGGGACAGGGACCTACGAGCAGTACTTC. This encodes CASSTLGTGTYEQYF. The chain joins TRBV13 to TRBJ2-7; 9 nucleotides match TRBD1. Germline CDR1 reads PRHDT; CDR2 reads FYEKMQ (reference sequence). This CDR3 comprises 15 residues. Unmatched junction bases numbered 7, after V lost 5 bases and J lost 2 bases.

V usage is TRBV9 and J usage is TRBJ1-1; D is uncertain. Deletions cut 0 bases from V and 0 bases from J, with 6 bases between. This CDR3 comprises 14 residues. In germline, CDR1 is SGDLS, CDR2 YYNGEE. CDR3 nucleotides: TGTGCCAGCAGCGTAGGAGTCCTGAACACTGAAGCTTTCTTT. This gives the protein CASSVGVLNTEAFF.

V is TRBV6-5 and J is TRBJ2-5; TRBD2 aligns across 11 bases. This CDR3 contains 14 residues. Germline V gene data show CDR1 as MNHEY and CDR2 as SVGAGI. The V segment lost 5 bases and the J segment 8 bases; nucleotides outside the gene matches: 7. The CDR3 coding sequence is TGTGCCAGCAGTAGACTAGCGGGATCCCCTACCCAGTACTTC. Translated, it gives CASSRLAGSPTQYF.

The V call is TRBV5-1, the J call TRBJ2-3, with 7 nucleotides matching TRBD2. The trim removed 7 bases at V and 5 bases at J, leaving 10 bases unmatched. CDR1 and CDR2 from the germline V gene are SGHRS and YFSETQ. The CDR3 spans 14 residues. DNA for the CDR3: TGCGCCAGCGGTGGCGGGGGTCGTAAAGATACGCAGTATTTT. It yields the protein CASGGGGRKDTQYF.

V and J are TRBV18 and TRBJ2-3, with D possibly being TRBD2 (5 bases). The germline V gene has CDR1 KGHSH and CDR2 LQKENI. The CDR3 is made up of 16 amino acids. Trimming took 2 bases from V and 8 from J, leaving 20 bases between them. Written as DNA, the CDR3 is TGTGCCAGCTCACCAAACGCGGCGGACTGGGGATTTACGCAGTATTTT. As protein: CASSPNAADWGFTQYF.

This chain links TRBV30 with TRBJ2-7, with 7 positions matching TRBD1. From germline, CDR1 is GTSNPN and CDR2 SVGIG (reference sequence). The trim removed 5 bases at V and 2 bases at J, leaving 6 bases unmatched. The CDR3 has 13 residues. The CDR3 DNA reads TGTGCCTGGGGGCGGACAGGTGCCTACGAGCAGTACTTC. Protein sequence: CAWGRTGAYEQYF. The full variable domain, with the rest looked up from reference TRBV30 and TRBJ2-7, is SQTIHQWPATLVQPVGSPLSLECTVEGTSNPNLYWYRQAAGRGLQLLFYSVGIGQISSEVPQNLSASRPQDRQFILSSKKLLLSDSGFYLCAWGRTGAYEQYFGPGTRLTVT.

The V gene is TRBV5-1, the J gene TRBJ2-3; a weak D match, TRBD1 (6 bases). Looked up from germline, CDR1 is SGHRS and CDR2 is YFSETQ. The CDR3 length is 15 residues. V was pared by 0 bases and J by 2 bases, with 10 bases between. CDR3 sequence (DNA): TGCGCCAGCAGCTTGGCCAGGGGAGTCACAGATACGCAGTATTTT. Protein: CASSLARGVTDTQYF.

This chain connects TRBV5-1 to TRBJ2-5; the match to TRBD1 covers 7 bases. V shed 2 bases and J 2 bases; nucleotides not matched to a gene: 0. Germline CDR1 is SGHRS and CDR2 is YFSETQ. The CDR3 runs 13 residues. The CDR3 sequence: CASSLQGQETQYF. Written as DNA, the CDR3 is TGCGCCAGCAGCTTACAGGGGCAAGAGACCCAGTACTTC. The entire variable domain, with the rest obtained from reference TRBV5-1 and TRBJ2-5, is as follows: KAGVTQTPRYLIKTRGQQVTLSCSPISGHRSVSWYQQTPGQGLQFLFEYFSETQRNKGNFPGRFSGRQFSNSRSEMNVSTLELGDSALYLCASSLQGQETQYFGPGTRLLVL.

The chain carries TRBV18 and TRBJ2-4; 7 bases agree with TRBD1. Germline trimming cut 3 bases from V and 7 bases from J; bases unmatched to any gene: 6. The CDR3 has 14 residues. The V gene's germline CDR1 is KGHSH and CDR2 LQKENI. Written as DNA, the CDR3 is TGTGCCAGCTCACCCCCGGGACAGAGGAACATTCAGTACTTC. Translating gives CASSPPGQRNIQYF.

The rearrangement joins TRBV19 to TRBJ2-3, with 10 bases lining up with TRBD2. The V gene end was trimmed by 7 bases and the J gene end by 3 bases; junction bases not matched to a gene: 7. This CDR3 comprises 15 residues. CDR1 is LNHDA, CDR2 SQIVND, per germline (reference sequence). The CDR3 protein is CASMSGGADTDTQYF. The CDR3 nucleotides are TGTGCCAGTATGAGCGGGGGGGCCGATACAGATACGCAGTATTTT. The whole variable domain, remainder taken from reference TRBV19 and TRBJ2-3, is DGGITQSPKYLFRKEGQNVTLSCEQNLNHDAMYWYRQDPGQGLRLIYYSQIVNDFQKGDIAEGYSVSREKKESFPLTVTSAQKNPTAFYLCASMSGGADTDTQYFGPGTRLTVL.

The chain couples TRBV18 to TRBJ2-7, with a weak D call TRBD1 (5 bases). This CDR3 spans 15 amino acids. V lost 4 bases and J lost 1, with 14 bases in between. Germline V gives CDR1 KGHSH, CDR2 LQKENI. The CDR3 region has the DNA TGTGCCAGCTCACGACTCGGACAAACGTCCTACGAGCAGTACTTC. Its protein product is CASSRLGQTSYEQYF.

This rearrangement joins TRBV9 to TRBJ2-1; 8 bases match TRBD1. The CDR3 loop spans 13 amino acids. With V trimmed by 6 bases and J by 8 bases, 7 bases remained unmatched. CDR1 is SGDLS, CDR2 YYNGEE, per germline. The CDR3 coding sequence is TGTGCCAGCAAGGACAGGGTAGGGGATGAGCAGTTCTTC. Its protein product is CASKDRVGDEQFF.

The rearrangement uses TRBV11-3 and TRBJ1-1; D gene uncertain. V was trimmed by 5 bases and J by 5 bases, leaving 18 bases between them. Germline CDR1 and CDR2: SGHNT and YENEEA. There are 15 residues in the CDR3. CDR3 sequence: CASSPSAGATTEAFF. As DNA, the CDR3 is TGTGCCAGCAGCCCCAGTGCAGGTGCCACTACTGAAGCTTTCTTT.

The chain couples TRBV14 to TRBJ1-1; D may be TRBD1 (5 bases). The V and J ends lost 1 base and 5 bases respectively, with 11 bases between them. Germline-derived CDR1 and CDR2 are SGHDN and FVKESK. This CDR3 has 14 amino acids. The CDR3 here is CASSQVAGRTEAFF. CDR3 sequence (DNA): TGTGCCAGCAGCCAAGTGGCAGGGAGGACTGAAGCTTTCTTT.

This clone was picked up a small number of times. The chain is built from TRBV30 and TRBJ1-6; 8 bases are shared with TRBD1. With V trimmed by 4 bases and J by 16 bases, 3 bases remained unmatched. Germline V gene lookup returns CDR1 GTSNPN and CDR2 SVGIG (reference sequence). The CDR3 sequence is 10 residues long. CDR3 DNA: TGTGCCTGGATGGGGGACAGGCTCCACTTT. Amino acid sequence: CAWMGDRLHF.

CDR3 protein: CASSLSDSGGRRQFF. The CDR3 DNA reads as TGTGCCAGCAGCTTGTCGGATAGCGGGGGCCGGCGGCAGTTCTTC. V gene TRBV5-6 combines with J gene TRBJ2-1; 9 bases match TRBD2. The V gene end was trimmed by 1 base and the J gene end by 12 bases; junction bases not matched to a gene: 11. The CDR3 runs to 15 residues. Per germline, CDR1 SGHDT and CDR2 YYEEEE.

As regards this clone: This sample includes further DNA sequences coding for the same CDR3. The chain links TRBV9 to TRBJ2-5; no definite D call. V was shortened by 0 bases and J by 1 base, with 10 bases between the two germline ends. The CDR3 has 15 residues. Germline CDR1 SGDLS, CDR2 YYNGEE. CDR3 sequence: CASSVGSGRQETQYF. The CDR3 DNA follows: TGTGCCAGCAGCGTAGGGTCGGGTCGCCAAGAGACCCAGTACTTC.

This clone occurred a few times. This sequence joins TRBV7-2 and TRBJ2-7, with TRBD1 matching over 8 bases. The CDR3 loop spans 14 amino acids. Germline assignment: CDR1 SGHTA and CDR2 FQGNSA. V dropped 8 bases and J dropped 4; count of bases not matched to a gene: 10. The CDR3 region is CASGPGQVIYEQYF. CDR3 coding DNA: TGTGCCAGCGGACCGGGACAGGTAATTTACGAGCAGTACTTC.

This chain links TRBV30 with TRBJ1-2; possible D gene TRBD1, 5 bases. The CDR3 consists of 13 residues. V dropped 0 bases and J dropped 4 bases, with 9 bases sitting between them. Per the germline V gene, CDR1 is GTSNPN and CDR2 is SVGIG (reference sequence). CDR3 bases: TGTGCCTGGAGTGTCGGGCAGGGCTATGGCTACACCTTC. Translated, it gives CAWSVGQGYGYTF.

A remark on this clone: The germline gene is not matched at one end of the junction; a read error may be the cause. V gene TRBV2 combines with J gene TRBJ2-1; 8 bases fit TRBD1. From germline, CDR1 is SNHLY and CDR2 FYNNEI. CDR3 length: 12 amino acids. In DNA form, the CDR3 reads TGTGCCAGCGGCCAAAGCCCAGGGGGCCCGATCTTC. This translates into CASGQSPGGPIF.

This clone was detected only once. The CDR3 DNA follows: TGCGCCAGCAGCTTCGGACAGGGGGGCTTGAACACTGAAGCTTTCTTT. Its translation: CASSFGQGGLNTEAFF. This chain joins TRBV5-1 and TRBJ1-1; 10 bases line up with TRBD1. The V and J ends lost 2 bases and 0 bases, in that order; junction bases with no gene match: 4. CDR1 is SGHRS and CDR2 is YFSETQ in the germline V gene. The CDR3 sequence is 16 residues long.

CDR3 in amino acids: CATSRGAGTEAFF. The CDR3 nucleotides read TGTGCCACGTCCAGGGGTGCGGGCACTGAAGCTTTCTTT. The chain uses TRBV19 and TRBJ1-1, with D possibly being TRBD1 (6 bases). Trimming left V 10 bases short and J 4 bases short, with 16 bases between. This CDR3 contains 13 residues. From germline, CDR1 is LNHDA and CDR2 SQIVND (reference sequence).

This clone came up once. The CDR3 loop is CASSEQGRTEAFF. The DNA of the CDR3 is TGTGCCAGCAGTGAGCAGGGTAGGACTGAAGCTTTCTTT. The chain combines TRBV2 with TRBJ1-1; a weak D match, TRBD1 (5 bases). The CDR3 is made up of 13 amino acids. The V gene's germline CDR1 is SNHLY and CDR2 FYNNEI. V shed 3 bases and J shed 5 bases, with 10 bases lying between them.

This chain connects TRBV10-3 to TRBJ2-5; D possibly corresponds to TRBD1 (5 bases). The CDR3 runs to 15 residues. Germline CDR1 is ENHRY and CDR2 is SYGVKD. Between the trimmed V and J ends, which lost 0 bases and 5 bases, there was a span of 13 bases. The CDR3 reads CAISESSAGLETQYF. CDR3 bases: TGTGCCATCAGTGAGTCGAGTGCAGGGTTGGAGACCCAGTACTTC.

About this clone itself: One end of the junction is discordant with germline, which a read error may explain. This chain links TRBV7-9 with TRBJ2-6, with D perhaps TRBD1 (5 bases). CDR3 length: 12 residues. Germline V gives CDR1 SEHNR, CDR2 FQNEAQ (reference sequence). CDR3 nucleotides: TGTGCCAGCTCCTCTGGGGCCAACGGCCTGACTTTC. Translated, it gives CASSSGANGLTF.

The V gene is TRBV9, the J gene TRBJ2-7, with 7 nucleotides matching TRBD2. CDR3 length: 15 residues. CDR1 SGDLS and CDR2 YYNGEE come from the germline V gene. Trimming removed 4 bases from V and 0 bases from J; junction bases left unmatched: 7. CDR3 sequence reads: CASSPGRASSYEQYF. The CDR3 bases are TGTGCCAGCAGCCCAGGGAGGGCGAGCTCCTACGAGCAGTACTTC. Drawing the rest from reference TRBV9 and TRBJ2-7, the complete variable domain is DSGVTQTPKHLITATGQRVTLRCSPRSGDLSVYWYQQSLDQGLQFLIQYYNGEERAKGNILERFSAQQFPDLHSELNLSSLELGDSALYFCASSPGRASSYEQYFGPGTRLTVT.

The chain combines TRBV2 with TRBJ2-5, with 7 positions matching TRBD1. This CDR3 contains 18 residues. Unmatched junction bases numbered 15, after V lost 3 bases and J lost 2 bases. Germline V gene data show CDR1 as SNHLY and CDR2 as FYNNEI. The CDR3 coding sequence is TGTGCCAGCAGTGAGACTTCGGACAGGCCTTTTTTACAAGAGACCCAGTACTTC. Translated: CASSETSDRPFLQETQYF.

This rearrangement joins TRBV6-1 to TRBJ2-7; TRBD1 aligns across 9 bases. CDR1 is MNHNS, CDR2 SASEGT, per germline. The V gene end was trimmed by 0 bases and the J gene end by 4 bases; junction bases not matched to a gene: 7. The CDR3 is 16 amino acids. CDR3 DNA sequence: TGTGCCAGCAGTGAAGCACAGTTGACAGGGGGATACGAGCAGTACTTC. This encodes CASSEAQLTGGYEQYF.

This clone was counted a single time. This chain links TRBV5-4 with TRBJ1-6, with D unclear. This CDR3 has 16 residues. V lost 3 bases, J lost 0 bases, and 10 bases lay in between. Germline lookup yields CDR1 SGHNT and CDR2 YYREEE (reference sequence). CDR3 in DNA: TGTGCCAGCAGCTCGGGAGTGAGCTCCTATAATTCACCCCTCCACTTT. It encodes CASSSGVSSYNSPLHF.

The CDR3 DNA reads as TGTGCCTGGAGCAGGGGGCGCGAAGAAAAACTGTTTTTT. Protein: CAWSRGREEKLFF. This chain uses TRBV30 with TRBJ1-4; 8 bases match TRBD1. CDR1 is GTSNPN and CDR2 is SVGIG in the germline V gene (reference sequence). The CDR3 runs 13 residues. V was clipped by 3 bases and J by 8 bases; unmatched bases: 5.